The subject of this entry is one TCR beta chain. What it binds is unknown. Time point reported: week 23, last vaccination. Mutant IDH1 20-mer peptide, at 300 ug, made up each vaccine dose, with topical imiquimod. This specimen comes from a study of a mutant IDH1 vaccine in newly diagnosed glioma. This table comes from immunoSEQ multiplex PCR, and its TCRdb copy is limited to in-frame clones, with some not included. The profile shows 50,000 to 65,000 clones, 87% of them singletons. The receptor was derived from a man aged 40-49 years with glioma. The material sequenced was PBMCs, taken from a glioma patient whose treatment included an IDH1 peptide vaccine.

This CDR3 reads CASSQDHRRGLEQYF. Here the CDR3 DNA reads TGCGCCAGCAGCCAAGATCATCGGAGGGGTCTCGAGCAGTACTTC. V usage is TRBV4-1 and J usage is TRBJ2-7; TRBD2 is a possible D gene (6 bases). Trimming cost V 0 bases and J 6 bases, with 15 bases left between them. In germline, CDR1 is MGHRA, CDR2 YSYEKL. This CDR3 region has 15 residues.